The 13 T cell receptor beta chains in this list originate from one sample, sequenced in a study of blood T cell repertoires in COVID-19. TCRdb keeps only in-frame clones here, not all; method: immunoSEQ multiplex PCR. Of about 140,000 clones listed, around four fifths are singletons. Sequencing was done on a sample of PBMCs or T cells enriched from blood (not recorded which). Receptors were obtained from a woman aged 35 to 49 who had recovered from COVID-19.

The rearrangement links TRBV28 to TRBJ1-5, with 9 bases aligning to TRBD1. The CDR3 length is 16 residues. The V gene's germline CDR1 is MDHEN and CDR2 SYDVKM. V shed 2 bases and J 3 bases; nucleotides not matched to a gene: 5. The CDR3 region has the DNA TGTGCCAGCAGTTTAACAGGGGGCCAACACAATCAGCCCCAGCATTTT. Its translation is CASSLTGGQHNQPQHF.

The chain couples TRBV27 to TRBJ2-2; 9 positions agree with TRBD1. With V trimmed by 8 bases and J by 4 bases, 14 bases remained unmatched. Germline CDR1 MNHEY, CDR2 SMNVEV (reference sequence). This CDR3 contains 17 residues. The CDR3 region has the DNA TGTGCCAGCGCTTCGGGACAGGGATTTATAGGCACCGGGGAGCTGTTTTTT. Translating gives CASASGQGFIGTGELFF.

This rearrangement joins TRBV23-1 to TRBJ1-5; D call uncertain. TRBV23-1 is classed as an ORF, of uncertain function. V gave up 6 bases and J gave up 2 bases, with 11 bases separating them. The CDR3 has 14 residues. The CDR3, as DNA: TGCGCCAGCAGCCGAACGGAGGGCAATCAGCCCCAGCATTTT. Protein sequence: CASSRTEGNQPQHF.

The CDR3 coding sequence is TGTGCCACCCCTAACCCGAGCTCCTACAATGAGCAGTTCTTC. It specifies CATPNPSSYNEQFF. The chain joins TRBV6-5 to TRBJ2-1; no reliable D call. There are 14 residues in the CDR3. V gave up 10 bases and J gave up 0 bases, with 13 bases separating them. The V gene's germline CDR1 is MNHEY and CDR2 SVGAGI.

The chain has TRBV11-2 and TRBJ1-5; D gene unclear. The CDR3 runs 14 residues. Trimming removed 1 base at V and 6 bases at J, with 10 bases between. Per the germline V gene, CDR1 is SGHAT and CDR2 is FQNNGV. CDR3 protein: CASSLAGFSQPQHF. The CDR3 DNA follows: TGTGCCAGCAGCTTAGCGGGGTTCAGTCAGCCCCAGCATTTT.

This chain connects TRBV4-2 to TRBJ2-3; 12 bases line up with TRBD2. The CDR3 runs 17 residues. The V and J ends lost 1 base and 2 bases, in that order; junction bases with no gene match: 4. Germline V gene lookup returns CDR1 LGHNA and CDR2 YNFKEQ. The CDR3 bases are TGTGCCAGCAGCCAAGCCCTAGCGGGAGGGCCCACAGATACGCAGTATTTT. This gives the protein CASSQALAGGPTDTQYF.

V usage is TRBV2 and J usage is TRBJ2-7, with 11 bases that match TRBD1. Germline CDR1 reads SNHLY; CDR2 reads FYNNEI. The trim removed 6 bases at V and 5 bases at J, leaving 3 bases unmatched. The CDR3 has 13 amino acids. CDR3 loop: CASSRDRGNEQYF. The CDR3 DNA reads TGTGCCAGCAGCCGGGACAGGGGGAACGAGCAGTACTTC.

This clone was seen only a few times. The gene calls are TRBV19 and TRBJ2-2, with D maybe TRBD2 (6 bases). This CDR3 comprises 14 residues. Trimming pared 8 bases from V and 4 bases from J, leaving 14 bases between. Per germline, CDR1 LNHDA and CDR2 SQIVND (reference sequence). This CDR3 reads CASREGGVTGELFF. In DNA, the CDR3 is TGTGCCAGTCGTGAAGGAGGGGTCACCGGGGAGCTGTTTTTT.

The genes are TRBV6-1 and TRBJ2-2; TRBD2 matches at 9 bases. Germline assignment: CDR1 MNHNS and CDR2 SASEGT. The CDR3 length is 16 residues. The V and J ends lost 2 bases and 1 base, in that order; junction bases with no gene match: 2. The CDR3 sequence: CASSERLAENTGELFF. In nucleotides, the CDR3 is TGTGCCAGCAGTGAAAGACTAGCGGAGAACACCGGGGAGCTGTTTTTT.

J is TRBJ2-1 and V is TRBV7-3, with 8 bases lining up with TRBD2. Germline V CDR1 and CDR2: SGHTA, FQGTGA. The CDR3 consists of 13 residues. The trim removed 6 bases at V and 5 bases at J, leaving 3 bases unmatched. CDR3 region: CASRQAGDNEQFF. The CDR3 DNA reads TGTGCCAGCAGACAAGCGGGAGACAATGAGCAGTTCTTC. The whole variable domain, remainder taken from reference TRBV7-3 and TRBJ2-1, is GAGVSQTPSNKVTEKGKYVELRCDPISGHTALYWYRQSLGQGPEFLIYFQGTGAADDSGLPNDRFFAVRPEGSVSTLKIQRTERGDSAVYLCASRQAGDNEQFFGPGTRLTVL.

The CDR3 region is CASSLEAGAHEQYF. The CDR3 DNA is TGTGCCAGCAGCTTAGAGGCGGGGGCGCACGAGCAGTACTTC. The chain joins TRBV7-8 to TRBJ2-7, with a possible D match to TRBD2 (7 bases). The CDR3 has 14 amino acids. Germline CDR1 is SGHVS and CDR2 is FQNEAQ. The germline V and J ends were trimmed by 1 base and 5 bases, with 12 bases remaining between them. Full variable domain (outside the CDR3, taken from reference TRBV7-8 and TRBJ2-7): GAGVSQSPRYKVAKRGQDVALRCDPISGHVSLFWYQQALGQGPEFLTYFQNEAQLDKSGLPSDRFFAERPEGSVSTLKIQRTQQEDSAVYLCASSLEAGAHEQYFGPGTRLTVT.

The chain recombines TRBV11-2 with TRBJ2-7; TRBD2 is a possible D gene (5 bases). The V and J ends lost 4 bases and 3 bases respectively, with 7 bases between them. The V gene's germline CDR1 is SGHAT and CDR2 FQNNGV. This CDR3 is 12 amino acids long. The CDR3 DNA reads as TGTGCCAGCAGCTGGAGCGGCTACGAGCAGTACTTC. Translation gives CASSWSGYEQYF.

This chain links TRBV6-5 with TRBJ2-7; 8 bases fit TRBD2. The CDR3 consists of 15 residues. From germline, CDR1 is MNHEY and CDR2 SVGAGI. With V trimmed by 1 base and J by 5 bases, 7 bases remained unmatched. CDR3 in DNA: TGTGCCAGCAGTTACTATGCGGGGGGTATGGACGAGCAGTACTTC. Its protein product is CASSYYAGGMDEQYF.